In this sample, the clone carrying this T cell receptor (beta chain) turned up many times. Trimming stripped 2 bases from V and 14 bases from J, with 16 bases between. Germline V CDR1 and CDR2: SEHNR, FQNEAQ (reference sequence). The CDR3 sequence is 13 residues long. This entry comes from a study of patients and donors after allogeneic stem cell transplantation. TCRdb called the RT-PCR reads again in MiXCR, with one record for every CDR3 protein. The table has about 150,000 distinct CDR3 sequences, 24% seen once. Source material: blood, either unsorted or a sorted T cell fraction (not recorded which). This receptor was obtained from a human donor who was either an allogeneic HSCT recipient or a stem cell or donor lymphocyte infusion donor (not recorded which). It is not recorded whose cells these are; they may come from a transplant donor. The chain has TRBV7-9 and TRBJ1-5; the D is unclear. For the CDR3, the DNA is TGTGCCAGCAGCTTAAGCGGTCGGACCCGCAAGCATTTT. Residues: CASSLSGRTRKHF.